Each of the 26 T cell receptor beta chains below was sequenced from the same sample in a study of T-cell memory formation after mild COVID-19. TCRdb processed the 5' RACE reads anew with MiXCR; each CDR3 protein has one entry. The sample lists some 600,000 distinct CDR3 sequences, roughly 17% occurring once. The specimen sequenced was PBMCs or a T cell subset sorted from them (not recorded which). These receptors came from an adult woman who had mild COVID-19 (a few samples of this study predate the infection). Cell type and time point are not known.

V and J are TRBV4-2 and TRBJ2-6; either TRBD1 or TRBD2 may fit D (5 bases each). The CDR3 consists of 17 residues. Germline CDR1 reads LGHNA; CDR2 reads YNFKEQ. Trimming took 5 bases from V and 0 from J, leaving 14 bases between them. Here the CDR3 DNA reads TGTGCCAGCAGCTCCAGGGAAGGGAGCTCTGGGGCCAACGTCCTGACTTTC. It yields the protein CASSSREGSSGANVLTF.

The CDR3 DNA is TGTGCCAGCAGCTTAAGGCCAGGGCAAAATTCACCCCTCCACTTT. This translates into CASSLRPGQNSPLHF. The chain has TRBV7-8 and TRBJ1-6; tentatively, D is TRBD1 (5 bases). Germline CDR1 and CDR2: SGHVS and FQNEAQ. Deletions cut 2 bases from V and 7 bases from J, with 12 bases between. The CDR3 loop spans 15 amino acids.

This chain joins TRBV20-1 and TRBJ2-7; 8 bases line up with TRBD1. Germline V gene lookup returns CDR1 DFQATT and CDR2 SNEGSKA (reference sequence). CDR3 length: 14 residues. With 5 bases clipped from V and 3 bases from J, the junction kept 9 bases outside the gene matches. Here the CDR3 DNA reads TGCAGTGCTGGACAGGACAGGGCATACTACGAGCAGTACTTC. Translating gives CSAGQDRAYYEQYF.

In this sample, this clonotype turned up a few times. The CDR3 region is CASSLWGTSGDERTYEQYF. The CDR3 DNA is TGCGCCAGCAGCTTGTGGGGGACTAGCGGGGACGAGCGGACCTACGAGCAGTACTTC. This chain connects TRBV5-1 to TRBJ2-7, with TRBD2 matching 13 bases. The CDR3 has 19 residues. The V gene's germline CDR1 is SGHRS and CDR2 YFSETQ. The V gene end was trimmed by 1 base and the J gene end by 2 bases; junction bases not matched to a gene: 12.

This chain links TRBV6-5 with TRBJ1-1; TRBD1 aligns across 9 bases. CDR1 MNHEY and CDR2 SVGAGI come from the germline V gene. The CDR3 runs to 15 residues. Trimming cost V 6 bases and J 2 bases; bases outside gene matches: 7. CDR3 loop: CASRRGQGGNTEAFF. The CDR3 region has the DNA TGTGCCAGCAGGAGGGGACAGGGCGGTAACACTGAAGCTTTCTTT.

J is TRBJ2-1 and V is TRBV12-5, with D uncertain. CDR1 and CDR2 (germline): LGHNT, FRNRAP. CDR3 size: 15 residues. V was trimmed by 4 bases and J by 3 bases, leaving 13 bases between them. The CDR3: CASGSFDSLYNEQFF. CDR3 sequence (DNA): TGTGCTAGTGGTTCCTTCGACTCCCTCTACAATGAGCAGTTCTTC.

The chain carries TRBV4-1 and TRBJ2-7; 8 bases agree with TRBD1. The V segment lost 5 bases and the J segment 4 bases; nucleotides outside the gene matches: 7. The CDR3 is made up of 14 amino acids. Germline V lookup: CDR1 MGHRA, CDR2 YSYEKL. The CDR3 sequence: CASSGGTGKYEQYF. CDR3 coding DNA: TGCGCCAGCAGCGGCGGGACAGGCAAATACGAGCAGTACTTC.

This clonotype was found a few times. The rearrangement links TRBV9 to TRBJ2-2; a possible D gene is TRBD2 (5 bases). There are 15 residues in the CDR3. Germline V gene data show CDR1 as SGDLS and CDR2 as YYNGEE. V lost 7 bases, J lost 4 bases, and 17 bases lay in between. CDR3 in amino acids: CASALDSWGTGELFF. The CDR3 DNA sequence: TGTGCCAGCGCATTGGACTCGTGGGGCACCGGGGAGCTGTTTTTT.

This clonotype has more than one count but fewer than ten. The CDR3 DNA is TGTGCCAGCAGCTTCCGACAGAAACGGTACATTCAGTACTTC. The encoded protein is CASSFRQKRYIQYF. The chain links TRBV11-2 to TRBJ2-4, with a possible D match to TRBD1 (5 bases). The CDR3 runs to 14 residues. V dropped 3 bases and J dropped 8 bases, with 14 bases sitting between them. From germline, CDR1 is SGHAT and CDR2 FQNNGV.

This clonotype came up a few times. The rearrangement links TRBV7-2 to TRBJ2-5; D may match TRBD1 or TRBD2 (6 bases each). The V end was cut by 7 bases, the J end by 4 bases, with 19 bases between. This CDR3 has 15 residues. The germline V gene has CDR1 SGHTA and CDR2 FQGNSA. This CDR3 reads CASTHTGGLGETQYF. CDR3 nucleotide sequence: TGTGCCAGCACCCACACTGGGGGGCTCGGAGAGACCCAGTACTTC.

The CDR3: CASSQDASGSYEQYF. CDR3 nucleotides: TGTGCCAGCAGCCAAGATGCTAGCGGGAGCTACGAGCAGTACTTC. The chain has TRBV4-2 and TRBJ2-7; 10 nucleotides line up with TRBD2. The CDR3 runs 15 residues. Trimming removed 0 bases from V and 3 bases from J; junction bases left unmatched: 2. The germline V gene encodes CDR1 LGHNA and CDR2 YNFKEQ.

The chain links TRBV24-1 to TRBJ1-5; 7 bases are shared with TRBD1. This CDR3 is built from 13 residues. Looked up from germline, CDR1 is KGHDR and CDR2 is SFDVKD. Germline trimming cut 7 bases from V and 5 bases from J; bases unmatched to any gene: 4. CDR3 sequence reads: CATRQGKDQPQHF. Here the CDR3 DNA reads TGTGCCACCAGACAGGGGAAGGATCAGCCCCAGCATTTT.

V usage is TRBV3-1 and J usage is TRBJ2-3, with D perhaps matching TRBD1 (5 bases). The CDR3 consists of 13 residues. Germline V gene sequence: CDR1 LGHDT, CDR2 YNNKEL (reference sequence). V was cut by 6 bases and J by 3 bases, with 10 bases left in between. The CDR3 DNA reads TGTGCCAGCAGTCCAGGGTGGACAGATACGCAGTATTTT. Translated: CASSPGWTDTQYF.

The rearrangement links TRBV5-1 to TRBJ2-1; maybe TRBD2 (7 bases). Germline V gene lookup returns CDR1 SGHRS and CDR2 YFSETQ. This CDR3 contains 14 residues. V was cut by 0 bases and J by 12 bases, with 16 bases left in between. The CDR3 reads CASSLGGGVPRQFF. CDR3 nucleotide sequence: TGCGCCAGCAGCTTGGGCGGGGGCGTCCCGCGGCAGTTCTTC.

This clonotype was counted a few times. The CDR3 reads CASRTGWGYEQYF. The CDR3, as DNA: TGTGCCAGCAGGACCGGATGGGGCTACGAGCAGTACTTC. The J gene is TRBJ2-7, the V gene TRBV6-2 or TRBV6-3; no firm D call. The CDR3 contains 13 residues. V lost 6 bases, J lost 3 bases, and 12 bases lay in between. Germline assignment: CDR1 MNHEY and CDR2 SVGEGT.

This clonotype has just a few counts. V usage is TRBV30 and J usage is TRBJ1-2; 9 bases align to TRBD1. The V gene's germline CDR1 is GTSNPN and CDR2 SVGIG (reference sequence). V dropped 5 bases and J dropped 7; count of bases not matched to a gene: 8. The CDR3 length is 13 residues. Here the CDR3 reads CAWAGTGPGGYTF. In DNA form, the CDR3 reads TGTGCCTGGGCGGGGACAGGGCCTGGTGGCTACACCTTC.

This clonotype was detected only a few times. The chain uses TRBV10-3 and TRBJ2-1; 13 nucleotides line up with TRBD2. The V and J ends lost 8 bases and 6 bases, in that order; junction bases with no gene match: 10. The CDR3 has 16 amino acids. The V gene's germline CDR1 is ENHRY and CDR2 SYGVKD. The CDR3 spells CAISGLAGSRGNEQFF. In nucleotides, the CDR3 is TGTGCCATCTCGGGACTAGCGGGGTCCCGGGGCAATGAGCAGTTCTTC.

This clonotype was detected a few times. This sequence joins TRBV5-6 and TRBJ2-7; TRBD1 is a possible D gene (5 bases). Germline assignment: CDR1 SGHDT and CDR2 YYEEEE. The CDR3 sequence is 13 residues long. V was shortened by 4 bases and J by 3 bases, with 11 bases between the two germline ends. As DNA, the CDR3 is TGTGCCAGCAGCATGACAGCTATCTACGAGCAGTACTTC. Its translation: CASSMTAIYEQYF.

This clonotype was observed a few times. The CDR3 here is CASSQGLRLSGANVLTF. The CDR3 DNA reads as TGTGCCAGCAGCCAAGGACTGAGGCTTTCTGGGGCCAACGTCCTGACTTTC. V usage is TRBV4-2 and J usage is TRBJ2-6, with D unclear. This CDR3 has 17 residues. V lost 1 base and J lost 1, with 11 bases in between. CDR1 and CDR2 (germline): LGHNA, YNFKEQ.

The chain uses TRBV24-1 and TRBJ2-3; 8 positions match TRBD1. Germline assignment: CDR1 KGHDR and CDR2 SFDVKD. Germline trimming cut 4 bases from V and 2 bases from J; bases unmatched to any gene: 4. This CDR3 spans 15 amino acids. CDR3 bases: TGTGCCACCAGTGACCGGGACAGGCACACAGATACGCAGTATTTT. As protein: CATSDRDRHTDTQYF.

This clonotype has a handful of counts. The chain carries TRBV7-2 and TRBJ2-1; 9 positions match TRBD2. The germline V gene encodes CDR1 SGHTA and CDR2 FQGNSA. V gave up 3 bases and J gave up 0 bases; unmatched junction bases: 15. The CDR3 extends over 20 amino acids. CDR3 bases: TGTGCCAGCAGCTTTTACTTCCTCTCTAGCGGGGCCAGCTCCTACAATGAGCAGTTCTTC. This gives the protein CASSFYFLSSGASSYNEQFF.

There are a few counts of this clonotype. This chain joins TRBV6-2 or TRBV6-3 and TRBJ1-1, with 7 bases fitting TRBD1. This CDR3 is built from 15 residues. Trimming cost V 7 bases and J 4 bases; bases outside gene matches: 12. In germline, CDR1 is MNHEY, CDR2 SVGEGT. The CDR3 DNA reads as TGTGCCAGCACCCAACTTCGACAGGGAAGCACTGAAGCTTTCTTT. This gives the protein CASTQLRQGSTEAFF.

V usage is TRBV5-1 and J usage is TRBJ2-3, with 7 nucleotides matching TRBD2. Per the germline V gene, CDR1 is SGHRS and CDR2 is YFSETQ. V lost 3 bases and J lost 3; bases outside the gene matches: 7. The CDR3 has 15 residues. CDR3 sequence (DNA): TGCGCCAGCAGCTCCGGGATCGGGGGGACAGATACGCAGTATTTT. Translated, it gives CASSSGIGGTDTQYF.

This clonotype turned up a few times. This chain joins TRBV12-3 or TRBV12-4 and TRBJ1-2; 8 bases are a match to TRBD1. After removal of 6 bases from V and 0 bases from J, the junction contained 3 bases not matched to a gene. The CDR3 loop spans 14 amino acids. CDR3 DNA: TGTGCCAGCAGACCGACAGGGGCTAACTATGGCTACACCTTC. Its protein is CASRPTGANYGYTF.

The gene calls are TRBV29-1 and TRBJ2-7; 11 bases agree with TRBD2. From germline, CDR1 is SQVTM and CDR2 ANQGSEA. This CDR3 is 15 amino acids long. J was trimmed by 2 bases and V by 7 bases; bases with no gene match: 10. This CDR3 is CSASLPGLAAYEQYF. The CDR3 DNA reads TGCAGCGCTTCCTTACCGGGACTAGCGGCCTACGAGCAGTACTTC.

This chain joins TRBV19 and TRBJ2-1; D is ambiguous. The CDR3 covers 12 residues. Deletions cut 6 bases from V and 8 bases from J, with 11 bases between. CDR1 is LNHDA and CDR2 is SQIVND in the germline V gene (reference sequence). DNA for the CDR3: TGTGCCAGTAGCCCCGGGCTTTATGAGCAGTTCTTC. Encoded protein: CASSPGLYEQFF.